In this sample, the clone carrying this T cell receptor beta chain turned up a few times. Antigen: not known. The V gene lost 4 bases and the J gene lost 4 bases, with 11 bases spanning the gap. The CDR3 covers 14 residues. This sample was included in a study of T cell repertoires in cytomegalovirus infection. Study context: In the study, CMV epitopes included recently identified HLA-C-restricted and well-studied HLA-B-restricted ones. An indication of both CMV infection and matching HLA type came from public TCR beta signatures. The study's findings and limits: Carriers of CMV and the relevant HLA type were discriminated by public TCR beta frequency. HLA-C-restricted CMV clonotypes gave the most frequent clonotype in two of eight donors.

TCRdb re-called the reads through MiXCR, storing one row per CDR3 protein. The data show roughly 920,000 distinct CDR3 sequences, 25% to 40% seen once. The material was cultured CD8+ T cells from PBMCs, obtained from culture after CMV antigen stimulation. This TCR was recovered from a human donor in good health (CMV status not recorded). Some clones in this sample may be carry-over from other donors' samples. This chain links TRBV12-3 or TRBV12-4 with TRBJ2-1, with a weak D call TRBD1 (6 bases). The DNA of the CDR3 is TGTGCCAGCAGTTCCCGGGACATTTACAATGAGCAGTTCTTC. Encoded protein: CASSSRDIYNEQFF.